The clone carrying this TCR beta chain was seen a few times. Its antigen remains unidentified. Using unique molecular identifiers, the investigators prepared the TCRbeta library. TCRdb ran MiXCR on the PCR reads and lists one entry per CDR3 protein. The repertoire includes a few hundred thousand distinct CDR3 sequences, 10% to 15% of them detected once, and around 2.2% sits in the top ten. This sample was taken from a study of T-cell reconstitution after alpha-beta-depleted transplantation in children. Findings of the study overall: It was newly produced T cells that mostly accounted for T-cell counts and diversity one year after transplant. The origin of high day-60 TCRbeta diversity in some patients lay in surviving recipient T cells and thymic progenitors. Reportedly, alpha-beta T cells present about two months post-transplant originated from several hundred expanded clones of graft origin.

The germline V gene has CDR1 LGHNA and CDR2 YSLEER. The CDR3 consists of 17 residues. Losses at the gene ends were 3 bases for V and 4 bases for J; bases not matched to a gene: 9. The sample here was PBMCs, mostly from graft donor cells, taken 360 days after TCRalphabeta/CD19-depleted stem cell transplant. The TCR originated in a male patient between 5 and 17 years old who had a stem cell transplant for acute myeloid leukemia, so the T cells may come from the graft donor. V gene TRBV4-3 combines with J gene TRBJ2-2, with 9 bases that match TRBD1. In DNA form, the CDR3 reads TGCGCCAGCAGCCACCCAAACAGGGGGCTATTCACCGGGGAGCTGTTTTTT. This encodes CASSHPNRGLFTGELFF.